These T cell receptor beta chains were read from a single sample in a study of PD-1 blockade in classical Hodgkin lymphoma. Generated by immunoSEQ multiplex PCR, the TCRdb table keeps only in-frame clones and is missing some. The sample contains tens of thousands of clones, more than 75% of which appear only once. The input for sequencing was peripheral blood mononuclear cells (PBMCs), taken before the fourth cycle of nivolumab. These receptors came from a human donor with classical Hodgkin lymphoma. The CDR3 runs from the conserved cysteine through the conserved F or W. D genes are given only for firm matches. Size tells how often a clone was seen (once, few, many) or the class of an expanded clone, and some rows leave it out.

clone size,V gene,D gene,J gene,CDR3 DNA,CDR3 protein
.,TRBV27,.,TRBJ2-1,TGTGCCAGCAGTTTAGGGGGCCTAGGCTCCTCCAATGAGCAGTTCTTC,CASSLGGLGSSNEQFF
.,TRBV7-9,.,TRBJ1-3,TGTGCCAGCAGCTCCCGACGGGGGCGCTCTGGAAACACCATATATTTT,CASSSRRGRSGNTIYF
.,TRBV5-1,TRBD2,TRBJ2-1,TGCGCCAGCAGCTTGCAACTAGCGGGAGGAGGGCAGTTCTTC,CASSLQLAGGGQFF
.,TRBV14,.,TRBJ1-1,TGTGCCAGCAGCCCTTTTTTCGGACCGGGGACTGAAGCTTTCTTT,CASSPFFGPGTEAFF
once,TRBV25-1,TRBD1,TRBJ1-1,TGTGCCACAGGGGACAGGTTGAACACTGAAGCTTTCTTT,CATGDRLNTEAFF
once,TRBV6-5,TRBD2,TRBJ2-3,TGTGCCAGCAGGACTAGCGGGGGTCCAGATACGCAGTATTTT,CASRTSGGPDTQYF
once,TRBV19,TRBD1,TRBJ1-1,TGTGCCAGTAGAACTTACAGGGGCGAGAACACTGAAGCTTTCTTT,CASRTYRGENTEAFF
.,TRBV27,.,TRBJ2-1,TGTGCCAGCAGTTTATCGGCAGGTCTAAATGAGCAGTTCTTC,CASSLSAGLNEQFF
.,TRBV14,.,TRBJ2-7,TGTGCCAGCAGCCGGTGGGTGTACGAGCAGTACTTC,CASSRWVYEQYF
.,TRBV7-2,.,TRBJ2-7,TGTGCCAGCACCCGGGATCGACGCTCCTACGAGCAGTACTTC,CASTRDRRSYEQYF
.,TRBV5-1,TRBD1,TRBJ1-1,TGCGCCAGCAGCTTGGGACAGGGATACACTGAAGCTTTCTTT,CASSLGQGYTEAFF
.,TRBV11-2,TRBD2,TRBJ2-3,TGTGCCAGCAGCGCGTCCTTGGGACTATGGTCGTCAGATACGCAGTATTTT,CASSASLGLWSSDTQYF
.,TRBV6-5,.,TRBJ2-5,TGTGCCAGCAGTTACCCTGGGGCTGAGACCCAGTACTTC,CASSYPGAETQYF
.,TRBV27,TRBD1,TRBJ1-2,TGTGCCAGCAGGGGCCGGGACAGGGGTTTCTATGGCTACACCTTC,CASRGRDRGFYGYTF
few,TRBV5-1,TRBD2,TRBJ2-1,TGCGCCAGCAGCTTGGGGTGGGCGGGAGACAATGAGCAGTTCTTC,CASSLGWAGDNEQFF
.,TRBV2,.,TRBJ1-6,TGTGCCAGCGCGGGGGCAGTCACCTATAATTCACCCCTCCACTTT,CASAGAVTYNSPLHF
.,TRBV7-7,.,TRBJ2-7,TGTGCTAGCAGCTTAGCGGTTGGGTACGAGCAGTACTTC,CASSLAVGYEQYF
.,TRBV19,.,TRBJ1-2,TGTGCCAGTAGTATAAGTGTGGTTGAGGTCGGTGGCTACACCTTC,CASSISVVEVGGYTF
.,TRBV29-1,TRBD1,TRBJ1-2,TGCAGCGTTAGGGACAGGTTTGACTATGGCTACACCTTC,CSVRDRFDYGYTF
.,TRBV4-3,.,TRBJ1-2,TGCGCCAGCAGCCAAGTGGGGTCCCCTGGCTATGGCTACACCTTC,CASSQVGSPGYGYTF
.,TRBV6-5,.,TRBJ1-1,TGTGCCAGCAGTTACTTGGGGACTGAAGCTTTCTTT,CASSYLGTEAFF
.,TRBV27,.,TRBJ2-7,TGTGCCAGCAGTTTAAACAGATACTCCTACGAGCAGTACTTC,CASSLNRYSYEQYF
.,TRBV5-1,.,TRBJ2-1,TGCGCCAGCAGGGGGATAGGGACGGGCTCCTACAATGAGCAGTTCTTC,CASRGIGTGSYNEQFF
.,TRBV5-6,.,TRBJ2-1,TGTGCCAGCAGCCGGCCGTTGGGGGCGAATGAGCAGTTCTTC,CASSRPLGANEQFF
.,TRBV30,.,TRBJ2-1,TGTGCCTGGAAGCCCGCGGGACTTCCCTACAATGAGCAGTTCTTC,CAWKPAGLPYNEQFF
.,TRBV21-1,.,TRBJ2-2,TGTGCCAGCAGCACGCGGACAGGGGACACCGGGGAGCTGTTTTTT,CASSTRTGDTGELFF
.,TRBV5-1,TRBD2,TRBJ2-5,TGCGCCAGCAGCTTGGCGTGGAGGGCTAGCGGGAGTGAGACCCAGTACTTC,CASSLAWRASGSETQYF
.,TRBV7-2,.,TRBJ1-5,TGTGCCAGCAGCTCGCCCCCCGGGCCCCAGCATTTT,CASSSPPGPQHF
.,TRBV2,TRBD1,TRBJ1-2,TGTGCCAGCAGTTCCGCAGGGGGGGAGTTGAACGGAGGCTACACCTTC,CASSSAGGELNGGYTF
.,TRBV27,.,TRBJ1-2,TGTGCCAGCAGTCCCCAAGGGCCCCAGGGGGGCTACACCTTC,CASSPQGPQGGYTF
.,TRBV15,.,TRBJ2-5,TGTGCCACCAGCAGAGGCACGGAGACCCAGTACTTC,CATSRGTETQYF
.,TRBV30,.,TRBJ2-6,TGTGCCTGGAGTTTGGGGGCTGCAGGGGCCAACGTCCTGACTTTC,CAWSLGAAGANVLTF
.,TRBV4-2,.,TRBJ2-7,TGTGCCAGCAGCCAAGAGGGGGGACACCTTTCCTACGAGCAGTACTTC,CASSQEGGHLSYEQYF
.,TRBV5-6,TRBD2,TRBJ2-5,TGTGCCAGCAGCTTGGCCCGGACTAGCGGAACGCGATACCCAGAGACCCAGTACTTC,CASSLARTSGTRYPETQYF
.,TRBV18,TRBD2,TRBJ2-3,TGTGCCAGCTCAGAGGGACTAGCGGTCACAGATACGCAGTATTTT,CASSEGLAVTDTQYF
.,TRBV5-6,TRBD2,TRBJ2-5,TGTGCCAGCAGGTGGGGGGGAGAGACCCAGTACTTC,CASRWGGETQYF
once,TRBV6-6,.,TRBJ2-5,TGTGCCAGCAGTTACCCCAGGGGGGCCCAGTACTTC,CASSYPRGAQYF
.,TRBV7-2,TRBD2,TRBJ2-2,TGTGCCAGCAGCGCCACGTTAGCGGGGGCCTACACCGGGGAGCTGTTTTTT,CASSATLAGAYTGELFF
.,TRBV7-3,TRBD2,TRBJ2-1,TGTGCCAGCAGCATACTAGCGGGAGTCAGGAATGAGCAGTTCTTC,CASSILAGVRNEQFF
.,TRBV30,.,TRBJ1-6,TGTGCCTGGAGCGGAACAGGTCTTTGGAATTCACCCCTCCACTTT,CAWSGTGLWNSPLHF
once,TRBV18,TRBD1,TRBJ2-7,TGTGCCAGCTCACCTGGACAGGGGAGGTACGAGCAGTACTTC,CASSPGQGRYEQYF
.,TRBV4-2,.,TRBJ2-3,TGTGCCAGCAGTCAGACAGGCAGCACAGATACGCAGTATTTT,CASSQTGSTDTQYF
.,TRBV6-6,TRBD1,TRBJ1-1,TGTGCCAGCAGTTACGAGGGGGCGCGGACTGAAGCTTTCTTT,CASSYEGARTEAFF
.,TRBV4-3,TRBD2,TRBJ2-2,TGCGCCAGCAGCCTAGCGGGGGGCGCGAACACCGGGGAGCTGTTTTTT,CASSLAGGANTGELFF
.,TRBV9,TRBD2,TRBJ2-1,TGTGCCAGCAGCGTAGATCAAGCGGGAGAAAGGGGGAATGAGCAGTTCTTC,CASSVDQAGERGNEQFF
few,TRBV11-1,.,TRBJ2-5,TGTGCCAGCAGCTTAAGGCAGGGCCTAGGCGAGACCCAGTACTTC,CASSLRQGLGETQYF
.,TRBV4-1,TRBD2,TRBJ2-1,TGCGCCAGCAGCCAAGAAGCCGGGACTAGCGGGTACAATGAGCAGTTCTTC,CASSQEAGTSGYNEQFF
.,TRBV4-1,.,TRBJ2-3,TGCGCCAGCAGCCAGTATAGCGGCAGCACAGATACGCAGTATTTT,CASSQYSGSTDTQYF
few,TRBV5-1,.,TRBJ2-5,TGCGCCAGCAGCAGCGGGACATTAGCTTCCCAAGAGACCCAGTACTTC,CASSSGTLASQETQYF
.,TRBV6-5,TRBD2,TRBJ2-1,TGTGCCAGCAAAGCGGGACTTTCGGACAATGAGCAGTTCTTC,CASKAGLSDNEQFF
.,TRBV10-3,.,TRBJ2-6,TGTGCCATCAGTGAGTCTCTTAGTCTGGCGGGGGCCAACGTCCTGACTTTC,CAISESLSLAGANVLTF
.,TRBV5-6,.,TRBJ1-2,TGTGCCAGCAGCCCGGGTGACAGTCTCTATGGCTACACCTTC,CASSPGDSLYGYTF
.,TRBV14,TRBD2,TRBJ2-2,TGTGCCAGCAGCCAAGATCTAACGGAGGCTAGCGGGATGAGAACCGGGGAGCTGTTTTTT,CASSQDLTEASGMRTGELFF
once,TRBV5-5,.,TRBJ1-2,TGTGCCAGCAGCCCATCCAATCGGGCCACCTATGGCTACACCTTC,CASSPSNRATYGYTF
.,TRBV7-9,.,TRBJ2-2,TGTGCCAGCAGCTTAATAGGGCGGATCACCGGGGAGCTGTTTTTT,CASSLIGRITGELFF